This T cell receptor (beta chain) was captured by sequencing in a study of regulatory T cells in long-lasting Graves disease. Study-wide findings and caveats: There were preferences for TRBV28, TRBJ1-2 and TRBJ2-5 in persistent disease.

The CDR3 covers 16 residues. Germline V gene sequence: CDR1 LGHNT, CDR2 FRNRAP. J lost 5 bases, V lost 1 base, and 7 bases had no gene match. Libraries of TCR beta came from iRepertoire HTBI primers plus Arm-PCR of CDR3 regions. TCRdb itself ran the multiplex PCR reads through MiXCR, one entry per CDR3 protein. This table has about 460,000 distinct CDR3 sequences, 12% to 15% appearing once. This clonotype was observed at least ten times. Antigen unknown. Time point in this sample: newly diagnosed GD, antithyroid drugs for less than 3 months. PBMC RNA served as the TCR library source. This same sample was also taken into another study, of T cells in Graves' hyperthyroidism and ophthalmopathy. Turning to that study: Across 18 months, stable Graves' hyperthyroidism was marked by no progression to ophthalmopathy. Researchers ran a first-round RT-PCR on the TCR CDR3 using the HTBI primer set. Blood also carried most thyroid clonotypes expanded above 0.001.

This receptor was identified in a woman aged 50 to 60 with Graves disease. Sequences were derived from peripheral blood mononuclear cells (PBMCs), sampled at new diagnosis, from a patient treated with antithyroid drugs. The chain combines TRBV12-5 with TRBJ2-1, with 8 bases identical to TRBD2. In DNA form, the CDR3 reads TGTGCTAGTGGTTTGGCCCTAGCGGGCCAACACAATGAGCAGTTCTTC. Residues: CASGLALAGQHNEQFF.